These T cell receptor beta chains were read from a single sample in a study of response to subunit inactivated influenza vaccine. TCRdb reprocessed the RT-PCR reads via MiXCR and lists one record per CDR3 protein. The data contain around 320,000 distinct CDR3 sequences, roughly 22% of them singletons. Source: PBMCs from blood, taken approximately 20 months after vaccination. All receptors come from a man aged 45-69 years who received an inactivated influenza vaccine. The CDR3 runs from the conserved cysteine through the conserved F or W. Fields, in order: clone size, J gene, D gene, V gene, CDR3 protein, CDR3 DNA. The D gene is left open where the match is weak. A clone size is listed for some rows: how often the clone was seen (once, few, many), or a class if it is expanded.

>few|TRBJ1-1|TRBD1|TRBV6-1
CAVQGGSLNTEAFF
TGTGCCGTTCAGGGGGGCAGCTTGAACACTGAAGCTTTCTTT
>few|TRBJ1-2|-|TRBV7-2
CASSLDRDGRIYGYTF
TGTGCCAGCAGCTTAGACAGGGATGGGCGGATCTATGGCTACACCTTC
>-|TRBJ2-3|TRBD2|TRBV5-1
CASSLGTSGLSTDTQYF
TGCGCCAGCAGCTTGGGGACTAGCGGATTGAGCACAGATACGCAGTATTTT
>many|TRBJ1-2|-|TRBV2
CASSGGPGFAGYGYTF
TGTGCCAGCAGTGGGGGTCCAGGGTTTGCCGGCTATGGCTACACCTTC
>-|TRBJ1-3|-|TRBV7-2
CASSLGILGGNTIYF
TGTGCCAGCAGCCTCGGGATCTTGGGGGGAAACACCATATATTTT
>-|TRBJ1-1|-|TRBV5-5
CASSWDPTQREAFF
TGTGCCAGCAGCTGGGACCCAACACAGCGTGAAGCTTTCTTT
>few|TRBJ1-6|-|TRBV11-2
CASRLDRPQVAYNSPLHF
TGTGCCAGCAGACTCGACAGGCCGCAAGTGGCCTATAATTCACCCCTCCACTTT
>-|TRBJ2-3|TRBD2|TRBV5-6
CASSPHGGGGTDTQYF
TGTGCCAGCAGCCCTCATGGCGGGGGGGGCACAGATACGCAGTATTTT
>-|TRBJ2-7|TRBD1|TRBV7-2
CASSLAGTGYEQYF
TGTGCCAGCAGCTTAGCTGGGACAGGCTACGAGCAGTACTTC
>-|TRBJ2-3|-|TRBV12-3/TRBV12-4
CASRTEGGTQYF
TGTGCCAGCAGGACAGAGGGAGGTACGCAGTATTTT
>-|TRBJ2-3|TRBD1|TRBV29-1
CSAGGQGYDTQYF
TGCAGCGCTGGGGGACAGGGGTATGATACGCAGTATTTT
>few|TRBJ2-6|TRBD1|TRBV11-1
CASSFTGGLPRGANVLTF
TGTGCCAGCAGCTTTACAGGGGGATTGCCGAGGGGGGCCAACGTCCTGACTTTC
>-|TRBJ2-2|TRBD2|TRBV12-3/TRBV12-4
CASSTSGRRTGELFF
TGTGCCAGCAGTACTAGCGGGAGGCGAACCGGGGAGCTGTTTTTT
>few|TRBJ1-5|-|TRBV4-1
CASSQNDQEYQPQHF
TGCGCCAGCAGCCAGAACGATCAGGAGTATCAGCCCCAGCATTTT
>few|TRBJ1-5|-|TRBV28
CASSFGRAVQPQHF
TGTGCCAGCAGTTTTGGCAGGGCGGTCCAGCCCCAGCATTTT
>-|TRBJ2-5|-|TRBV21-1
CASTDRQETQYF
TGTGCCAGCACCGACAGACAAGAGACCCAGTACTTC
>few|TRBJ2-1|TRBD2|TRBV7-2
CASSPHSGTAYNEQFF
TGTGCCAGCAGCCCACATAGCGGGACCGCCTACAATGAGCAGTTCTTC
>-|TRBJ1-1|-|TRBV5-4
CASSSPPGGTEAFF
TGTGCCAGCAGCTCTCCACCGGGGGGCACTGAAGCTTTCTTT
>-|TRBJ2-3|TRBD2|TRBV5-8
CASSLVVSSGLTDTQYF
TGTGCCAGCAGCTTGGTGGTCTCTAGCGGGCTCACAGATACGCAGTATTTT
>-|TRBJ1-2|-|TRBV3-1
CASSLEGRPGYTF
TGTGCCAGCAGCCTAGAAGGGAGACCGGGCTACACCTTC
>-|TRBJ1-1|-|TRBV29-1
CSASVKNTEAFF
TGCAGCGCCTCCGTTAAGAACACTGAAGCTTTCTTT
>-|TRBJ2-3|-|TRBV3-1
CASRTRGASTDTQYF
TGTGCCAGCAGGACCCGAGGGGCAAGCACAGATACGCAGTATTTT
>few|TRBJ2-5|-|TRBV15
CATSKRPTTQETQYF
TGTGCCACCAGCAAGCGACCGACTACCCAAGAGACCCAGTACTTC
>-|TRBJ1-6|-|TRBV28
CASSPPARGSPLHF
TGTGCCAGCAGTCCCCCGGCCCGGGGTTCACCCCTCCACTTT
>-|TRBJ2-5|-|TRBV29-1
CSVEDPGTLYQETQYF
TGCAGCGTTGAAGACCCGGGGACCCTGTACCAAGAGACCCAGTACTTC
>-|TRBJ1-2|-|TRBV12-3/TRBV12-4
CASRAREFYGYTF
TGTGCCAGCAGGGCGCGGGAGTTCTATGGCTACACCTTC
>once|TRBJ2-7|TRBD1|TRBV28
CASSSLTGEEYF
TGTGCCAGCAGTTCCCTGACAGGGGAAGAGTACTTC
>-|TRBJ2-6|-|TRBV5-1
CASSLQGYSGANVLTF
TGCGCCAGCAGCTTACAGGGTTACTCTGGGGCCAACGTCCTGACTTTC
>-|TRBJ1-5|-|TRBV28
CASSLSQTNQPQHF
TGTGCCAGCAGTTTGAGTCAGACCAATCAGCCCCAGCATTTT
>once|TRBJ2-2|TRBD1|TRBV7-2
CASTVTGAYTGELFF
TGTGCCAGCACAGTGACAGGGGCCTACACCGGGGAGCTGTTTTTT
>-|TRBJ1-5|TRBD1|TRBV5-6
CASSLLGQGSNQPQHF
TGTGCCAGCAGCTTGCTAGGACAGGGTTCAAATCAGCCCCAGCATTTT
>many|TRBJ1-1|-|TRBV6-5
CASSYSTGLGAFF
TGTGCCAGCAGTTACTCGACAGGTCTAGGAGCTTTCTTT
>once|TRBJ2-5|-|TRBV11-2
CASSPQTGRETQYF
TGTGCCAGCAGCCCACAGACAGGCCGGGAGACCCAGTACTTC
>-|TRBJ1-4|-|TRBV20-1
CSANPPGLANEKLFF
TGCAGTGCAAACCCACCGGGACTGGCTAATGAAAAACTGTTTTTT
>few|TRBJ2-4|-|TRBV14
CASSQGLLLKNIQYF
TGTGCCAGCAGCCAAGGTTTGCTCCTGAAAAACATTCAGTACTTC
>-|TRBJ2-7|-|TRBV12-3/TRBV12-4
CASSPIYGEQYF
TGTGCCAGCAGCCCGATATACGGCGAGCAGTACTTC
>few|TRBJ1-1|TRBD1|TRBV29-1
CSAHRQGSTEAFF
TGCAGCGCTCATAGACAGGGTTCCACTGAAGCTTTCTTT
>many|TRBJ2-1|-|TRBV5-1
CASSLGDSMDYNEQFF
TGCGCCAGCAGCTTGGGCGACAGCATGGACTACAATGAGCAGTTCTTC
>few|TRBJ2-5|-|TRBV6-2/TRBV6-3
CASSYSPRLGWETQYF
TGTGCCAGCAGTTACTCGCCCCGACTGGGTTGGGAGACCCAGTACTTC
>few|TRBJ1-2|-|TRBV9
CASSVDDYGYTF
TGTGCCAGCAGCGTAGACGACTATGGCTACACCTTC
>-|TRBJ2-1|-|TRBV24-1
CATSGARGGEQFF
TGTGCCACCAGCGGGGCCCGGGGCGGTGAGCAGTTCTTC
>few|TRBJ2-5|TRBD2|TRBV12-3/TRBV12-4
CASRGLAGAQETQYF
TGTGCCAGCAGAGGACTAGCGGGGGCTCAAGAGACCCAGTACTTC